This entry features one T cell receptor beta chain sequence. Its antigen is currently unknown. Assay used: immunoSEQ multiplex PCR; TCRdb lists only in-frame clones, some missing. The sample lists some 150,000 clones; 88% were seen once. These data are taken from a study of T cell responses to AZD1222 COVID-19 vaccine. Findings of the study overall: Only six or seven AZD1222 recipients tested seropositive at baseline. Donors were mostly white British, more females; clonal diversity possibly underestimated.

The V and J ends lost 2 bases and 4 bases, in that order; junction bases with no gene match: 11. Germline V gene sequence: CDR1 SGHTA, CDR2 FQGNSA. This CDR3 is 17 amino acids long. The analysis combined second doses at about 4 or about 12 weeks. The chain uses TRBV7-2 and TRBJ2-7, with TRBD1 matching 10 bases. This receptor was identified in an adult who received the AZD1222 COVID-19 vaccine. Sequenced material: peripheral blood, taken 28 days after the second AZD1222 dose. DNA of the CDR3: TGTGCCAGCAGCTTAAGAGATTCGGGACAGGGGTCTTACGAGCAGTACTTC. Its translation is CASSLRDSGQGSYEQYF.